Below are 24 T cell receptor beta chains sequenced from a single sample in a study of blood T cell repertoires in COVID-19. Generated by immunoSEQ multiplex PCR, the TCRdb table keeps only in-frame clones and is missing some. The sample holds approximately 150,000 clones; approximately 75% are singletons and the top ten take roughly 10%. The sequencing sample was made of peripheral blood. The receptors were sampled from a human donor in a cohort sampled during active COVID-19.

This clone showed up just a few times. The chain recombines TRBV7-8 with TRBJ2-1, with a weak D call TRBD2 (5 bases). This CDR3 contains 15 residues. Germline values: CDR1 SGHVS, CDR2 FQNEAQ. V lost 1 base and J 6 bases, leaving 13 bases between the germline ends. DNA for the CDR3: TGTGCCAGCAGCTTAGTACCAGCGGAGGTCAATGAGCAGTTCTTC. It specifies CASSLVPAEVNEQFF.

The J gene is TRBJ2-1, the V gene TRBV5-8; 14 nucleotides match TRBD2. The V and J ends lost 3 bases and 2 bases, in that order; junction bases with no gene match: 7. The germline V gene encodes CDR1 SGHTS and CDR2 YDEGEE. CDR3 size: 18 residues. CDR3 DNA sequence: TGTGCCAGCAGCTCCGGGACTAGCGGGAGATTAGCCTACAATGAGCAGTTCTTC. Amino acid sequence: CASSSGTSGRLAYNEQFF.

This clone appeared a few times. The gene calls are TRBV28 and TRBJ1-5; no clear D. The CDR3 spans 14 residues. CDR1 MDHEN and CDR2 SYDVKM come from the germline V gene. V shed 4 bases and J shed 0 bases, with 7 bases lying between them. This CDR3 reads CASSSAGSNQPQHF. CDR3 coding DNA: TGTGCCAGCAGTTCCGCAGGTAGCAATCAGCCCCAGCATTTT. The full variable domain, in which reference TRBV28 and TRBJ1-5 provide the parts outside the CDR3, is DVKVTQSSRYLVKRTGEKVFLECVQDMDHENMFWYRQDPGLGLRLIYFSYDVKMKEKGDIPEGYSVSREKKERFSLILESASTNQTSMYLCASSSAGSNQPQHFGDGTRLSIL.

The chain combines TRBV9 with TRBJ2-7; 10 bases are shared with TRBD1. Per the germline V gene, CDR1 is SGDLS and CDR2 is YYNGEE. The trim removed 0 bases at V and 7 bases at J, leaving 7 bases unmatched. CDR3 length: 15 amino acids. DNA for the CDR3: TGTGCCAGCAGCGTAGACGGGACAGGGGCCGAAGAGCAGTACTTC. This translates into CASSVDGTGAEEQYF.

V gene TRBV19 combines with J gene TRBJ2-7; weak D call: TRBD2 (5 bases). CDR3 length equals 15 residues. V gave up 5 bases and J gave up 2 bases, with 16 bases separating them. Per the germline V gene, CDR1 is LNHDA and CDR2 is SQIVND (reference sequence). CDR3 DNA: TGTGCCAGTAGTGCCGGGATGCCAGGCCCCTACGAGCAGTACTTC. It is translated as CASSAGMPGPYEQYF. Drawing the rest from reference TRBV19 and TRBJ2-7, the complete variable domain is DGGITQSPKYLFRKEGQNVTLSCEQNLNHDAMYWYRQDPGQGLRLIYYSQIVNDFQKGDIAEGYSVSREKKESFPLTVTSAQKNPTAFYLCASSAGMPGPYEQYFGPGTRLTVT.

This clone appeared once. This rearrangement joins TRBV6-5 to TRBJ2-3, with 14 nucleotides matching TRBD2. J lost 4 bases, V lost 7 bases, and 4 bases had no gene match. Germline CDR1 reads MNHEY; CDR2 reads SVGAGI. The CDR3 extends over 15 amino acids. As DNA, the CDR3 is TGTGCCAGCAAAGGACTAGCGGGAGGTTCAGATACGCAGTATTTT. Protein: CASKGLAGGSDTQYF.

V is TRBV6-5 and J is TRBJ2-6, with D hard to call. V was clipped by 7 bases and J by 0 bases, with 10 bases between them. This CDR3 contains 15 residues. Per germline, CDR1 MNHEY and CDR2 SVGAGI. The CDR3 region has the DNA TGTGCCAGCATCCCCACTTTCTCTGGGGCCAACGTCCTGACTTTC. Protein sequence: CASIPTFSGANVLTF.

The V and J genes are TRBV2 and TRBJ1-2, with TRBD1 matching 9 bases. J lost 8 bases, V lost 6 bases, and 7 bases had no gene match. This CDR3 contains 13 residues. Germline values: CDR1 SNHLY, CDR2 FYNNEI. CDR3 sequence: CASRLRDREGYTF. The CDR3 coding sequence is TGTGCCAGCAGACTCCGGGACAGGGAGGGCTACACCTTC. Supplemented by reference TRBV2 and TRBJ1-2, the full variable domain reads EPEVTQTPSHQVTQMGQEVILRCVPISNHLYFYWYRQILGQKVEFLVSFYNNEISEKSEIFDDQFSVERPDGSNFTLKIRSTKLEDSAMYFCASRLRDREGYTFGSGTRLTVV.

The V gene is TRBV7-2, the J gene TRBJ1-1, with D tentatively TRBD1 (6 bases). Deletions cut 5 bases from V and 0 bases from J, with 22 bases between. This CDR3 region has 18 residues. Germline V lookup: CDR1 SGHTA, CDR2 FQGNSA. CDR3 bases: TGTGCCAGCAGCCTAGTGGGGCCGGGGGGCATGCTGAACACTGAAGCTTTCTTT. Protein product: CASSLVGPGGMLNTEAFF.

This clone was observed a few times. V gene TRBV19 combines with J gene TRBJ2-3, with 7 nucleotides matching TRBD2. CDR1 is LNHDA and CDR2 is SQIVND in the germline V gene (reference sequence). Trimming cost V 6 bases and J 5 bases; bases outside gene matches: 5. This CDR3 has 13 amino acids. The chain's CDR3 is CASSSGEVDTQYF. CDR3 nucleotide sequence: TGTGCCAGTAGCAGCGGGGAGGTAGATACGCAGTATTTT.

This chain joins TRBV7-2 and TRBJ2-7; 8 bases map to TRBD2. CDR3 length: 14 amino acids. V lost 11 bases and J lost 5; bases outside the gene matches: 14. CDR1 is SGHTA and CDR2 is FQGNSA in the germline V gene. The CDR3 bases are TGTGCCGTCAAGATAGCGGGAAATGCGAACGAGCAGTACTTC. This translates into CAVKIAGNANEQYF.

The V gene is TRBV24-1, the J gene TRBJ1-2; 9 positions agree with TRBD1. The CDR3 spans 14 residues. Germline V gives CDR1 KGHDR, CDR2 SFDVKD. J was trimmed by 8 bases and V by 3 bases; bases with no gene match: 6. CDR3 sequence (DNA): TGTGCCACCAGTGATGGACAGGGGTCAGAGGGCTACACCTTC. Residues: CATSDGQGSEGYTF.

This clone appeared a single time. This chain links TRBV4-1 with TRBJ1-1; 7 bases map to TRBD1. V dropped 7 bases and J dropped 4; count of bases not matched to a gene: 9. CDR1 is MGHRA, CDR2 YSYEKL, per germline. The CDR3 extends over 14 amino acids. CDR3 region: CASNPSTGTTEAFF. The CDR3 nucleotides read TGCGCCAGCAACCCTTCGACAGGGACCACTGAAGCTTTCTTT.

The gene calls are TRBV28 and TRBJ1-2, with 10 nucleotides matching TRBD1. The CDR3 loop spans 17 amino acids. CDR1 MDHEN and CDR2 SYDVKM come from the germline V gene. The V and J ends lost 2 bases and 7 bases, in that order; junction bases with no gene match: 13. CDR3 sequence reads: CASSLTPPDRGRFGYTF. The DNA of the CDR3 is TGTGCCAGCAGTTTAACCCCGCCCGACAGGGGGCGATTTGGCTACACCTTC.

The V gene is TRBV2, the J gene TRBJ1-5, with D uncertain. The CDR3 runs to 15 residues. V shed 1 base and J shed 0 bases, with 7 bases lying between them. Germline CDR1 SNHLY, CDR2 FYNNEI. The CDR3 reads CASSEDYYSNQPQHF. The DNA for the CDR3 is TGTGCCAGCAGTGAAGACTATTATAGCAATCAGCCCCAGCATTTT.

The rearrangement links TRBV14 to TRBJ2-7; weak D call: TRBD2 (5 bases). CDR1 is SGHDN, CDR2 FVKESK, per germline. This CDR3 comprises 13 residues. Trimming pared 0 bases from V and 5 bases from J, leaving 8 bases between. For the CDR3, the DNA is TGTGCCAGCAGCCAAGATTTCGGGAACGAGCAGTACTTC. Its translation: CASSQDFGNEQYF.

CDR3 sequence (DNA): TGTGCCAGCAGCTTGACACCCCAGGGGACCCAGTACTTC. Its protein is CASSLTPQGTQYF. The chain couples TRBV7-3 to TRBJ2-5; D is possibly TRBD1 (5 bases). The CDR3 has 13 residues. From germline, CDR1 is SGHTA and CDR2 FQGTGA. V lost 3 bases, J lost 7 bases, and 12 bases lay in between. Full variable domain (rest looked up from reference TRBV7-3 and TRBJ2-5): GAGVSQTPSNKVTEKGKYVELRCDPISGHTALYWYRQSLGQGPEFLIYFQGTGAADDSGLPNDRFFAVRPEGSVSTLKIQRTERGDSAVYLCASSLTPQGTQYFGPGTRLLVL.

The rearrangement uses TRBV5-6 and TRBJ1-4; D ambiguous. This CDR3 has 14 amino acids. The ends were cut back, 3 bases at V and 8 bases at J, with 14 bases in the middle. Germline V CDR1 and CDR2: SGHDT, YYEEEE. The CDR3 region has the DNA TGTGCCAGCAGCTATGGGCCTATTACGGAAAAACTGTTTTTT. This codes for CASSYGPITEKLFF.

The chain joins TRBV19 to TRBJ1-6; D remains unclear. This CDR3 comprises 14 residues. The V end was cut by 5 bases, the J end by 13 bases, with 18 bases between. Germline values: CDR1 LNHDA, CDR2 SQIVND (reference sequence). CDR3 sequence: CASSGNLNAGPLHF. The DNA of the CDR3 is TGTGCCAGTAGTGGTAACCTGAATGCGGGGCCCCTCCACTTT.

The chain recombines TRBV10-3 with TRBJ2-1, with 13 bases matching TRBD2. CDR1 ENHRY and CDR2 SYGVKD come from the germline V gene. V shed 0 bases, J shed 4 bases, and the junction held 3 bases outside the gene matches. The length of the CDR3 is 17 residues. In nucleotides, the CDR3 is TGTGCCATCAGTGAGTCAGGGACTAGCGGGACTTACAATGAGCAGTTCTTC. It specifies CAISESGTSGTYNEQFF.

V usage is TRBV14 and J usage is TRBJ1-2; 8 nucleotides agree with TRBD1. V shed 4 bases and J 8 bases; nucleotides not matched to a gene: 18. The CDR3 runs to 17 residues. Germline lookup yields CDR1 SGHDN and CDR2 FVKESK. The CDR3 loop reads CASSLKGSGGPLEGYTF. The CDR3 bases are TGTGCCAGCAGCCTGAAAGGGTCAGGGGGCCCTTTAGAAGGCTACACCTTC.

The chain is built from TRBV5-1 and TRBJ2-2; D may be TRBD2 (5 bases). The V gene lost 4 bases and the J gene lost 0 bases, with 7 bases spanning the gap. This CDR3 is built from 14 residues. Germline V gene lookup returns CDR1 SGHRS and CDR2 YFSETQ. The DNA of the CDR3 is TGCGCCAGCAGCCAAGCGGCGAACACCGGGGAGCTGTTTTTT. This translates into CASSQAANTGELFF.

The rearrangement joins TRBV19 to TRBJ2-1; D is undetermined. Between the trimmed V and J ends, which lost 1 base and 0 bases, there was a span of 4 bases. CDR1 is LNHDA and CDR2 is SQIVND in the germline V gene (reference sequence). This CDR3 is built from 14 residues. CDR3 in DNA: TGTGCCAGTAGTATAGGGCTCTCCTACAATGAGCAGTTCTTC. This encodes CASSIGLSYNEQFF.

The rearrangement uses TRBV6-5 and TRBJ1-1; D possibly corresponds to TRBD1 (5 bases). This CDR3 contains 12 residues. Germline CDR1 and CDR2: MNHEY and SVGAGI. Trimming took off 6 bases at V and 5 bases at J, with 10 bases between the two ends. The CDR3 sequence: CASSREGTEAFF. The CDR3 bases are TGTGCCAGCAGCAGGGAGGGGACTGAAGCTTTCTTT.